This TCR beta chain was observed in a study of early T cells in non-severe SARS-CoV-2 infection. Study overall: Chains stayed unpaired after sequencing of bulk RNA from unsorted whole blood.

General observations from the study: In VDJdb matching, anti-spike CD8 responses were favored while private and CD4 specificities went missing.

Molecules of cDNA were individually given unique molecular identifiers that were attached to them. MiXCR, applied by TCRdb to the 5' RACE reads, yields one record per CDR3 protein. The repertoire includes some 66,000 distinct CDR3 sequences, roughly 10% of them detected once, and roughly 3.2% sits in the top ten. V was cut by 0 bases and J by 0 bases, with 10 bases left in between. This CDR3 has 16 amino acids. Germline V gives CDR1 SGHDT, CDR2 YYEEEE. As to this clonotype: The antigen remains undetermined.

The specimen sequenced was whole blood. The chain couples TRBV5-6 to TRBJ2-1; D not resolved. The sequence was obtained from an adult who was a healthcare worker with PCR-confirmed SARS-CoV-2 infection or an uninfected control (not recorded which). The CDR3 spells CASSLAAPSSYNEQFF. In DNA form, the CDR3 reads TGTGCCAGCAGCTTGGCTGCCCCCAGCTCCTACAATGAGCAGTTCTTC.